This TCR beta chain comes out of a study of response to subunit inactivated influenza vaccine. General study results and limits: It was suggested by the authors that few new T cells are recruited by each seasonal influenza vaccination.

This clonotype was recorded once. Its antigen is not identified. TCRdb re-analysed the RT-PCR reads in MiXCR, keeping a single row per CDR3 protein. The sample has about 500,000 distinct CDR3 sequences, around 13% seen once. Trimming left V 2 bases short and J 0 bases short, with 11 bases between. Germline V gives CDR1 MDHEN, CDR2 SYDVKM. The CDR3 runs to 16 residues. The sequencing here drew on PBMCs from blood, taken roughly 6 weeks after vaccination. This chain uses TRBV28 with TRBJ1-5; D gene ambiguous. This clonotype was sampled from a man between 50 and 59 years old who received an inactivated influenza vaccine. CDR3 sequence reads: CASSLGGRFSNQPQHF. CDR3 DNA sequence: TGTGCCAGCAGTTTAGGCGGACGGTTTAGCAATCAGCCCCAGCATTTT.